This T cell receptor (beta chain) originates from a study of technical replicates of blood from a few donors. Germline V gives CDR1 GTSNPN, CDR2 SVGIG (reference sequence). The CDR3 spans 15 residues. V dropped 3 bases and J dropped 7; count of bases not matched to a gene: 11. Assay: immunoSEQ multiplex PCR; the TCRdb copy retains only in-frame clones and omits some. The table lists tens of thousands of clones, approximately 96% of them singletons. Sequenced material: T cells isolated from PBMCs. The J gene is TRBJ2-4, the V gene TRBV30; 8 bases map to TRBD2. The origin of this receptor is a human donor in good health. CDR3 nucleotides: TGTGCCTGGAGACTTACCGGGACTAGTCGGAACATTCAGTACTTC. It codes for CAWRLTGTSRNIQYF.